One and the same sample provided the 4 T cell receptor beta chains below, sequenced in a study of human T cells and chemical hapten exposure (dated by TCRdb to the early 2020s). Library preparation was by RACE. Sequencing used a NextSeq 500. TCRdb took the public reads, trimmed them with fastp at Q25, ran MiXCR for clone calling and kept in-frame beta chains. When rows share a CDR3 protein, they turn into one entry using the most common DNA and genes. The sample profile shows about 80,000 distinct CDR3 sequences; around 7.8% of them were found once. Together, the top ten hold less than 2% of the sample. The sample's time point, from its label and the paper: patch test 1, 2 weeks after DPC sensitization. The sample's treatment or condition, from its label and the paper: therapeutic diphenylcyclopropenone sensitization with weekly scalp DPC. The source was whole blood, collected in connection with sensitization to the hapten diphenylcyclopropenone (DPC). The receptors come from a woman aged 25 to 39 with alopecia areata. Some clones in this sample may be carry-over from other donors' samples.

A few counts support this clonotype. The chain is built from TRBV7-2 and TRBJ1-5, with D unclear. The CDR3 sequence is 17 residues long. V was pared by 5 bases and J by 3 bases, with 20 bases between. Germline-derived CDR1 and CDR2 are SGHTA and FQGNSA. The CDR3 DNA is TGTGCCAGCAGCCGGGCGAGGTTTTCGGAGACCAATCAGCCCCAGCATTTT. It codes for CASSRARFSETNQPQHF. The variable domain in full, with the rest retrieved from reference TRBV7-2 and TRBJ1-5, is GAGVSQSPSNKVTEKGKDVELRCDPISGHTALYWYRQSLGQGLEFLIYFQGNSAPDKSGLPSDRFSAERTGGSVSTLTIQRTQQEDSAVYLCASSRARFSETNQPQHFGDGTRLSIL.

In its sample, this clonotype was seen a few times. The rearrangement uses TRBV10-3 and TRBJ2-4; 9 bases agree with TRBD2. Looked up from germline, CDR1 is ENHRY and CDR2 is SYGVKD. The J segment lost 3 bases and the V segment lost 5 bases, leaving 5 bases of the junction unmatched. The CDR3 runs to 15 residues. The CDR3: CAISSSGGNKNIQYF. The CDR3 DNA reads as TGTGCCATCAGTTCCAGCGGGGGGAACAAAAACATTCAGTACTTC.

V and J are TRBV18 and TRBJ1-5; D remains ambiguous. Germline values: CDR1 KGHSH, CDR2 LQKENI. There are 14 residues in the CDR3. V lost 3 bases and J 0 bases, leaving 6 bases between the germline ends. CDR3 residues: CASSPTSSNQPQHF. As DNA, the CDR3 is TGTGCCAGCTCACCCACGAGTAGCAATCAGCCCCAGCATTTT. Full variable domain (rest looked up from reference TRBV18 and TRBJ1-5): NAGVMQNPRHLVRRRGQEARLRCSPMKGHSHVYWYRQLPEEGLKFMVYLQKENIIDESGMPKERFSAEFPKEGPSILRIQQVVRGDSAAYFCASSPTSSNQPQHFGDGTRLSIL.

This clonotype was seen at least ten times. This rearrangement joins TRBV3-1 to TRBJ2-3; D gene ambiguous. V was trimmed by 3 bases and J by 2 bases, leaving 6 bases between them. This CDR3 is built from 13 residues. From germline, CDR1 is LGHDT and CDR2 YNNKEL (reference sequence). The CDR3 coding sequence is TGTGCCAGCAGCCACGATCTCACAGATACGCAGTATTTT. Amino acid sequence: CASSHDLTDTQYF.